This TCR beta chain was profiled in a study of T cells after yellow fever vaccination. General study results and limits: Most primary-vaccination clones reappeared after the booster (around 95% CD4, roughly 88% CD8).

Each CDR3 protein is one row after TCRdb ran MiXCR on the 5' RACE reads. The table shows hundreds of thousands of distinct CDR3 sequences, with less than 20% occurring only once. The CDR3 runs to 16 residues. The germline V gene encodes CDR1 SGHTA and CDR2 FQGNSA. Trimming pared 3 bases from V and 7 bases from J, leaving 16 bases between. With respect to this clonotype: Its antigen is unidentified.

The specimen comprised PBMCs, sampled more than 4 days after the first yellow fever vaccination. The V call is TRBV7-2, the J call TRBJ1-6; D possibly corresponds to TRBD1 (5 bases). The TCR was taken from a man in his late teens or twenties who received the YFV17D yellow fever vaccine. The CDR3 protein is CASSFEGSGGNSPLHF. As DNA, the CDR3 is TGTGCCAGCAGCTTCGAGGGGTCCGGTGGAAATTCACCCCTCCACTTT.